These 26 T cell receptor beta chains were sequenced from one sample in a study of T cell changes during pregnancy in multiple sclerosis. Profiling relied on immunoSEQ multiplex PCR, and the TCRdb table lists in-frame clones only, not all of them. The sample contains about 22,000 clones, about 89% of which appear only once. The source was CD4+ T cells from peripheral blood mononuclear cells, collected after pregnancy. These receptors came from a female donor in good health, enrolled as a control in a pregnancy study.

The chain is built from TRBV5-4 and TRBJ2-7; tentatively, D is TRBD2 (6 bases). The germline V gene has CDR1 SGHNT and CDR2 YYREEE (reference sequence). Trimming stripped 0 bases from V and 7 bases from J, with 23 bases between. The CDR3 has 17 residues. The CDR3 DNA reads TGTGCCAGCAGCTTGGCCGGAACTAGCTGGGTTTCGGGGGAGCAGTACTTC. This translates into CASSLAGTSWVSGEQYF. The whole variable domain, remainder taken from reference TRBV5-4 and TRBJ2-7, is ETGVTQSPTHLIKTRGQQVTLRCSSQSGHNTVSWYQQALGQGPQFIFQYYREEENGRGNFPPRFSGLQFPNYSSELNVNALELDDSALYLCASSLAGTSWVSGEQYFGPGTRLTVT.

CDR3 region: CASSLRHRDYEQYF. Written as DNA, the CDR3 is TGTGCCAGCAGCTTAAGGCACAGGGACTACGAGCAGTACTTC. The V call is TRBV7-2, the J call TRBJ2-7; a weak D match, TRBD1 (6 bases). V was cut by 2 bases and J by 3 bases, with 11 bases left in between. Germline loops: CDR1 SGHTA, CDR2 FQGNSA. The CDR3 runs to 14 residues.

This clone was counted a single time. The J gene is TRBJ2-1, the V gene TRBV2; 8 bases map to TRBD1. The CDR3 is 15 amino acids. With 4 bases clipped from V and 2 bases from J, the junction kept 4 bases outside the gene matches. Germline CDR1 reads SNHLY; CDR2 reads FYNNEI. Here the CDR3 DNA reads TGTGCCAGCAGTGCGGGACAGGCAGCCTACAATGAGCAGTTCTTC. Protein product: CASSAGQAAYNEQFF.

The chain recombines TRBV11-2 with TRBJ1-5, with no clear D. The CDR3 spans 11 residues. CDR1 SGHAT and CDR2 FQNNGV come from the germline V gene. V was pared by 5 bases and J by 15 bases, with 14 bases between. This CDR3 is CASSNSKTRHF. The CDR3 nucleotides are TGTGCCAGCAGCAATTCAAAAACTCGGCATTTT. Complete variable domain (other parts from reference TRBV11-2 and TRBJ1-5): EAGVAQSPRYKIIEKRQSVAFWCNPISGHATLYWYQQILGQGPKLLIQFQNNGVVDDSQLPKDRFSAERLKGVDSTLKIQPAKLEDSAVYLCASSNSKTRHFGDGTRLSIL.

In regard to this clone: The junction and the germline gene differ at one end; a read error may be behind it. The chain carries TRBV7-2 and TRBJ1-2, with 10 bases identical to TRBD1. This CDR3 region has 14 residues. Germline-derived CDR1 and CDR2 are SGHTA and FQGNSA. CDR3 sequence (DNA): TGTGCCAGCAGCACCCGGACAGGGGGGACGTTTTTTGTTTTC. Protein sequence: CASSTRTGGTFFVF.

The V and J genes are TRBV5-6 and TRBJ1-6; TRBD1 agrees at 9 bases. The CDR3 contains 16 residues. The germline V gene encodes CDR1 SGHDT and CDR2 YYEEEE. V shed 3 bases and J 10 bases; nucleotides not matched to a gene: 11. CDR3 sequence: CASSSLGGQGSSPLHF. DNA of the CDR3: TGTGCCAGCAGCTCGTTGGGGGGACAGGGAAGCTCACCCCTCCACTTT.

CDR3 DNA: TGTGCCAGCAGAGTCGGTCGGGGTTCCTACGAGCAGTACTTC. It translates to CASRVGRGSYEQYF. V usage is TRBV6-5 and J usage is TRBJ2-7, with a weak D call TRBD2 (5 bases). Trimming took 6 bases from V and 1 from J, leaving 13 bases between them. Germline CDR1 is MNHEY and CDR2 is SVGAGI. CDR3 size: 14 residues.

This clone was detected once. J is TRBJ1-2 and V is TRBV6-5, with D unresolved. The CDR3 sequence is 15 residues long. Germline assignment: CDR1 MNHEY and CDR2 SVGAGI. V lost 5 bases to trimming and J lost 3 bases, with 16 bases between them. This CDR3 reads CASSTGSLGYYGYTF. The CDR3 region has the DNA TGTGCCAGCAGTACCGGGTCGCTAGGCTACTATGGCTACACCTTC.

The V and J genes are TRBV18 and TRBJ2-7; D is possibly TRBD2 (5 bases). The CDR3 is made up of 12 amino acids. V lost 1 base to trimming and J lost 7 bases, with 8 bases between them. Germline CDR1 is KGHSH and CDR2 is LQKENI. Here the CDR3 reads CASSPLREEQYF. DNA of the CDR3: TGTGCCAGCTCACCACTGAGGGAAGAGCAGTACTTC.

This sequence joins TRBV5-1 and TRBJ2-1; TRBD2 agrees at 14 bases. From germline, CDR1 is SGHRS and CDR2 YFSETQ. This CDR3 has 18 amino acids. V was pared by 0 bases and J by 0 bases, with 2 bases of the junction left unmatched. The DNA for the CDR3 is TGCGCCAGCAGCTTGGCGGGGACTAGCGGGAGCTCCTACAATGAGCAGTTCTTC. Protein product: CASSLAGTSGSSYNEQFF.

The gene calls are TRBV7-6 and TRBJ2-7; 7 bases agree with TRBD2. Germline-derived CDR1 and CDR2 are SGHVS and FNYEAQ. Trimming removed 2 bases from V and 5 bases from J; junction bases left unmatched: 9. The CDR3 has 15 amino acids. The CDR3 spells CASSLSGGAGDEQYF. DNA for the CDR3: TGTGCCAGCAGCTTATCGGGGGGAGCCGGAGACGAGCAGTACTTC.

This sequence joins TRBV27 and TRBJ2-1; D perhaps matches TRBD1 (6 bases). The CDR3 has 14 amino acids. V was cut by 1 base and J by 13 bases, with 17 bases left in between. The germline V gene has CDR1 MNHEY and CDR2 SMNVEV (reference sequence). This CDR3 reads CASSLFRGEGEQFF. Written as DNA, the CDR3 is TGTGCCAGCAGTTTATTTCGAGGAGAGGGGGAACAGTTCTTC.

The chain couples TRBV25-1 to TRBJ2-1; tentatively, D is TRBD1 (5 bases). From germline, CDR1 is MGHDK and CDR2 SYGVNS. V shed 0 bases and J shed 10 bases, with 13 bases lying between them. The CDR3 extends over 14 amino acids. The CDR3 nucleotides are TGTGCCAGCAGTGAATATGCAGATTCAGGGGAGCAGTTCTTC. This encodes CASSEYADSGEQFF.

The chain recombines TRBV29-1 with TRBJ2-3, with 12 bases fitting TRBD1. This CDR3 is 15 amino acids long. V dropped 7 bases and J dropped 3; count of bases not matched to a gene: 8. Germline CDR1 is SQVTM and CDR2 is ANQGSEA. CDR3 protein: CSAIRDRGPTDTQYF. CDR3 bases: TGCAGCGCGATACGGGACAGGGGGCCGACAGATACGCAGTATTTT.

The rearrangement joins TRBV6-6 to TRBJ1-5; TRBD1 is a possible D gene (5 bases). The V gene's germline CDR1 is MNHNY and CDR2 SVGAGI (reference sequence). V gave up 6 bases and J gave up 0 bases, with 9 bases separating them. There are 14 residues in the CDR3. The CDR3 bases are TGTGCCAGCAGGGACAACCTTAGCAATCAGCCCCAGCATTTT. Translating gives CASRDNLSNQPQHF.

The chain recombines TRBV6-5 with TRBJ1-6; D is undetermined. CDR1 is MNHEY and CDR2 is SVGAGI in the germline V gene. The CDR3 runs to 15 residues. Trimming stripped 2 bases from V and 10 bases from J, with 15 bases between. The CDR3 region has the DNA TGTGCCAGCAGTTACACCGGGGTTTCGGACTCACCCCTCCACTTT. Protein: CASSYTGVSDSPLHF.

This clone appeared once. The gene calls are TRBV29-1 and TRBJ2-7, with TRBD2 identical over 10 bases. Germline assignment: CDR1 SQVTM and CDR2 ANQGSEA. The CDR3 sequence is 16 residues long. J was trimmed by 6 bases and V by 6 bases; bases with no gene match: 17. The CDR3 is CSVSETSGILRREQYF. CDR3 in DNA: TGCAGCGTCTCAGAAACTAGCGGGATATTACGACGCGAGCAGTACTTC.

The gene calls are TRBV7-8 and TRBJ2-7, with 8 bases matching TRBD1. The CDR3 sequence is 15 residues long. With V trimmed by 5 bases and J by 3 bases, 9 bases remained unmatched. CDR1 is SGHVS and CDR2 is FQNEAQ in the germline V gene. CDR3 DNA sequence: TGTGCCAGCAGCCCGCGGGACAGGCCCGACTACGAGCAGTACTTC. Protein product: CASSPRDRPDYEQYF.

The chain joins TRBV6-5 to TRBJ2-7; 9 positions match TRBD1. V shed 6 bases, J shed 4 bases, and the junction held 7 bases outside the gene matches. The germline CDR1 and CDR2 sequences are MNHEY and SVGAGI. The CDR3 has 14 amino acids. The CDR3 DNA follows: TGTGCCAGCAGAAAGATGACAGGGGGTTACGAGCAGTACTTC. Its protein product is CASRKMTGGYEQYF.

V usage is TRBV7-9 and J usage is TRBJ1-5; TRBD1 matches at 11 bases. Germline CDR1 SEHNR, CDR2 FQNEAQ (reference sequence). The V and J ends lost 5 bases and 6 bases, in that order; junction bases with no gene match: 6. The CDR3 sequence is 15 residues long. The CDR3 DNA follows: TGTGCCAGCAGCCAAGGACAGGGGGCTCCTCAGCCCCAGCATTTT. As protein: CASSQGQGAPQPQHF.

The rearrangement links TRBV28 to TRBJ1-5; a weak D match, TRBD1 (5 bases). V was shortened by 5 bases and J by 10 bases, with 15 bases between the two germline ends. Germline lookup yields CDR1 MDHEN and CDR2 SYDVKM. The CDR3 length is 13 residues. CDR3 sequence reads: CASSGGTTRPQHF. DNA for the CDR3: TGTGCCAGCAGTGGAGGGACCACCAGACCCCAGCATTTT. The full variable domain, its missing parts supplied by reference TRBV28 and TRBJ1-5, is DVKVTQSSRYLVKRTGEKVFLECVQDMDHENMFWYRQDPGLGLRLIYFSYDVKMKEKGDIPEGYSVSREKKERFSLILESASTNQTSMYLCASSGGTTRPQHFGDGTRLSIL.

CDR3 sequence reads: CASSSIAGDGLEQYF. In DNA form, the CDR3 reads TGTGCCAGCTCATCTATAGCGGGAGATGGCCTCGAGCAGTACTTC. The chain joins TRBV18 to TRBJ2-7; 9 positions agree with TRBD2. This CDR3 spans 15 amino acids. V trimming: 5 bases; J trimming: 6 bases; junction bases outside the gene matches: 11. The germline V gene encodes CDR1 KGHSH and CDR2 LQKENI. Full variable domain (outside the CDR3, taken from reference TRBV18 and TRBJ2-7): NAGVMQNPRHLVRRRGQEARLRCSPMKGHSHVYWYRQLPEEGLKFMVYLQKENIIDESGMPKERFSAEFPKEGPSILRIQQVVRGDSAAYFCASSSIAGDGLEQYFGPGTRLTVT.

The chain couples TRBV28 to TRBJ2-7; tentatively, D is TRBD2 (5 bases). The CDR3 runs 13 residues. Germline CDR1 is MDHEN and CDR2 is SYDVKM. V was pared by 10 bases and J by 2 bases, with 15 bases between. The DNA of the CDR3 is TGTGCCACCTCCCGCGGGTCAGCCTACGAGCAGTACTTC. Translation: CATSRGSAYEQYF.

This chain connects TRBV6-1 to TRBJ1-2; D gene unclear. The CDR3 is 14 amino acids. The germline V gene has CDR1 MNHNS and CDR2 SASEGT. Deletions cut 6 bases from V and 4 bases from J, with 15 bases between. The CDR3 sequence: CASSGTGGFYGYTF. The CDR3 DNA is TGTGCCAGCAGCGGAACCGGAGGGTTCTATGGCTACACCTTC.

The chain carries TRBV7-9 and TRBJ1-5, with D hard to call. CDR3 length: 12 residues. Trimming stripped 1 base from V and 9 bases from J, with 7 bases between. Germline CDR1 and CDR2: SEHNR and FQNEAQ (reference sequence). In nucleotides, the CDR3 is TGTGCCAGCAGCTTAGGTACGGGGCCCCAGCATTTT. The encoded protein is CASSLGTGPQHF.

V usage is TRBV5-1 and J usage is TRBJ1-6; 8 nucleotides align to TRBD1. The CDR3 runs to 15 residues. J gave up 10 bases and V 4 bases, and 10 bases lay outside the gene matches. The germline CDR1 and CDR2 sequences are SGHRS and YFSETQ. Here the CDR3 reads CASSRTGSAVSPLHF. For the CDR3, the DNA is TGCGCCAGCAGCCGGACAGGGAGTGCGGTCTCACCCCTCCACTTT.